The 26 T cell receptor beta chains given below trace back to one sample, sequenced in a study of blood T cell repertoires in COVID-19. Libraries were prepared by immunoSEQ multiplex PCR; TCRdb keeps only in-frame clonotypes and omits some of them. The sample holds fewer than 180,000 clones, 80% to 90% seen once. The sample comprised peripheral blood. These TCRs come from a man aged 65 to 85 with acute or convalescent COVID-19.

J is TRBJ2-3 and V is TRBV19, with TRBD1 matching 9 bases. After removal of 5 bases from V and 6 bases from J, the junction contained 9 bases not matched to a gene. Germline-derived CDR1 and CDR2 are LNHDA and SQIVND (reference sequence). The CDR3 sequence is 15 residues long. CDR3 coding DNA: TGTGCCAGTAGTTACCGGGACAGGGAGTTGGATACGCAGTATTTT. Protein product: CASSYRDRELDTQYF.

V and J are TRBV14 and TRBJ1-4; TRBD1 is a possible D gene (6 bases). The CDR3 spans 15 residues. Germline assignment: CDR1 SGHDN and CDR2 FVKESK. Trimming shortened V by 2 bases and J by 5 bases, and 12 bases separated the two germline ends. The CDR3 loop is CASSQLRGRNEKLFF. In nucleotides, the CDR3 is TGTGCCAGCAGCCAACTGCGGGGGCGGAATGAAAAACTGTTTTTT.

The chain carries TRBV5-6 and TRBJ2-3; 10 bases are shared with TRBD2. Germline-derived CDR1 and CDR2 are SGHDT and YYEEEE. The CDR3 runs 16 residues. V lost 4 bases, J lost 1 base, and 6 bases stayed unmatched. CDR3 sequence: CASSPLAGAGTDTQYF. The CDR3 nucleotides read TGTGCCAGCAGCCCCCTAGCGGGAGCTGGCACAGATACGCAGTATTTT.

The chain combines TRBV28 with TRBJ2-7, with TRBD1 matching over 9 bases. The germline V gene has CDR1 MDHEN and CDR2 SYDVKM. After removal of 6 bases from V and 3 bases from J, the junction contained 9 bases not matched to a gene. This CDR3 spans 15 amino acids. The CDR3 region is CASRRDRDPFYEQYF. The CDR3 DNA sequence: TGTGCCAGCAGACGGGACAGGGACCCCTTCTACGAGCAGTACTTC.

The chain joins TRBV11-2 to TRBJ2-1; 9 bases align to TRBD1. Unmatched junction bases numbered 15, after V lost 6 bases and J lost 0 bases. The CDR3 covers 19 residues. Per the germline V gene, CDR1 is SGHAT and CDR2 is FQNNGV. The CDR3 sequence: CASSFSPRTGEGSYNEQFF. The CDR3 DNA is TGTGCCAGCAGTTTCAGTCCCCGGACAGGGGAGGGCTCCTACAATGAGCAGTTCTTC.

The J gene is TRBJ2-1, the V gene TRBV6-5, with 11 bases fitting TRBD2. The ends lost 4 bases at V and 3 bases at J; junction bases unmatched: 5. Germline V gene sequence: CDR1 MNHEY, CDR2 SVGAGI. This CDR3 is 16 amino acids long. Here the CDR3 reads CASSSGTSGYYNEQFF. The CDR3 region has the DNA TGTGCCAGCAGTTCCGGGACTAGCGGATACTACAATGAGCAGTTCTTC.

The chain uses TRBV9 and TRBJ2-2; 11 nucleotides match TRBD2. With V trimmed by 3 bases and J by 4 bases, 8 bases remained unmatched. The germline V gene encodes CDR1 SGDLS and CDR2 YYNGEE. The CDR3 runs to 17 residues. The CDR3 protein is CASSDSGRAEFTGELFF. CDR3 in DNA: TGTGCCAGCAGCGATAGCGGGAGGGCCGAGTTCACCGGGGAGCTGTTTTTT.

This clone has a single count. V gene TRBV6-5 combines with J gene TRBJ2-5, with D perhaps matching TRBD1 (6 bases). This CDR3 comprises 15 residues. Germline V CDR1 and CDR2: MNHEY, SVGAGI. Between the trimmed V and J ends, which lost 6 bases and 5 bases, there was a span of 19 bases. The CDR3 DNA reads as TGTGCCAGCAGGTTCACAGGGTTGGGAAGGGAGACCCAGTACTTC. Protein sequence: CASRFTGLGRETQYF.

The chain couples TRBV11-3 to TRBJ2-7; the D gene is possibly TRBD1 (6 bases). V shed 4 bases and J shed 0 bases, with 10 bases lying between them. Germline V CDR1 and CDR2: SGHNT, YENEEA. The CDR3 runs to 14 residues. The CDR3 coding sequence is TGTGCCAGCAGCTCCGGGACAAACTCCTACGAGCAGTACTTC. This sequence encodes CASSSGTNSYEQYF.

The chain joins TRBV5-6 to TRBJ2-7; the D gene is possibly TRBD2 (6 bases). The CDR3 is made up of 15 amino acids. In germline, CDR1 is SGHDT, CDR2 YYEEEE. With 0 bases removed from V and 6 bases from J, the gap between germline ends came to 16 bases. This CDR3 is CASSLGALRLGEQYF. The CDR3 bases are TGTGCCAGCAGCTTGGGGGCCCTCCGACTAGGCGAGCAGTACTTC.

This clone showed up just a few times. The rearrangement links TRBV7-2 to TRBJ2-2; D gene uncertain. The germline CDR1 and CDR2 sequences are SGHTA and FQGNSA. Trimming cost V 4 bases and J 4 bases, with 7 bases left between them. The CDR3 extends over 13 amino acids. CDR3 nucleotides: TGTGCCAGCAGCTCCCAAATCACCGGGGAGCTGTTTTTT. Translation gives CASSSQITGELFF.

CDR3 coding DNA: TGTGAACCGACACCTCCGCCCACAGATACGCAGTATTTT. Its translation is CEPTPPPTDTQYF. The chain combines TRBV19 with TRBJ2-3; D is undetermined. CDR1 and CDR2 (germline): LNHDA, SQIVND (reference sequence). The CDR3 sequence is 13 residues long.

The chain combines TRBV7-2 with TRBJ1-3, with a tentative D call TRBD1 (6 bases). V was shortened by 4 bases and J by 4 bases, with 8 bases between the two germline ends. This CDR3 spans 13 amino acids. Germline V gene data show CDR1 as SGHTA and CDR2 as FQGNSA. The CDR3 region is CASSYTGGNTIYF. As DNA, the CDR3 is TGTGCCAGCAGCTACACAGGGGGAAACACCATATATTTT.

Details on this clone: Other nucleotide sequences in the sample specify the same CDR3. V usage is TRBV19 and J usage is TRBJ1-5, with D hard to call. Germline loops: CDR1 LNHDA, CDR2 SQIVND (reference sequence). With 0 bases removed from V and 4 bases from J, the gap between germline ends came to 7 bases. The CDR3 spans 14 residues. For the CDR3, the DNA is TGTGCCAGTAGTATAGATCGGGGTAATCAGCCCCAGCATTTT. Its translation is CASSIDRGNQPQHF.

This rearrangement joins TRBV7-3 to TRBJ2-7; 7 bases fit TRBD2. In germline, CDR1 is SGHTA, CDR2 FQGTGA. CDR3 length: 15 amino acids. The V segment lost 1 base and the J segment 3 bases; nucleotides outside the gene matches: 6. CDR3 coding DNA: TGTGCCAGCAGCTTAAAAGGCGGGAGCGGCTACGAGCAGTACTTC. Protein product: CASSLKGGSGYEQYF.

The J gene is TRBJ2-7, the V gene TRBV5-5, with a tentative D call TRBD1 (5 bases). Germline V gene data show CDR1 as SGHKS and CDR2 as YYEKEE (reference sequence). V shed 2 bases and J shed 2 bases, with 17 bases lying between them. The CDR3 consists of 16 residues. The CDR3 region has the DNA TGTGCCAGCAGCTTTCCAGGGAATTCCCTTACCTACGAGCAGTACTTC. Its protein is CASSFPGNSLTYEQYF.

J is TRBJ2-1 and V is TRBV19; possible D gene TRBD1, 6 bases. The V end was cut by 3 bases, the J end by 4 bases, with 19 bases between. The CDR3 extends over 17 amino acids. Germline CDR1 is LNHDA and CDR2 is SQIVND (reference sequence). The CDR3 DNA reads as TGTGCCAGTAGTATTAGCATGGTGACAGGAGAATACAATGAGCAGTTCTTC. Translating gives CASSISMVTGEYNEQFF. Full variable domain (rest looked up from reference TRBV19 and TRBJ2-1): DGGITQSPKYLFRKEGQNVTLSCEQNLNHDAMYWYRQDPGQGLRLIYYSQIVNDFQKGDIAEGYSVSREKKESFPLTVTSAQKNPTAFYLCASSISMVTGEYNEQFFGPGTRLTVL.

The chain employs TRBV4-3 and TRBJ1-1; D is unresolved. Germline CDR1 is LGHNA and CDR2 is YSLEER. The CDR3 is made up of 15 amino acids. Between the trimmed V and J ends, which lost 0 bases and 5 bases, there was a span of 13 bases. This CDR3 is CASSQDLRFRTEAFF. In DNA, the CDR3 is TGCGCCAGCAGCCAAGATTTGAGGTTTAGGACTGAAGCTTTCTTT.

V and J are TRBV7-9 and TRBJ2-1; 8 bases are shared with TRBD2. V shed 4 bases, J shed 10 bases, and the junction held 12 bases outside the gene matches. The V gene's germline CDR1 is SEHNR and CDR2 FQNEAQ (reference sequence). This CDR3 region has 15 residues. CDR3 protein: CASSSRTSSQTEQFF. In nucleotides, the CDR3 is TGTGCCAGCAGCTCAAGGACTAGCTCCCAGACGGAGCAGTTCTTC.

The rearrangement uses TRBV12-3 or TRBV12-4 and TRBJ2-7; D gene ambiguous. The CDR3 totals 13 residues. Trimming cost V 4 bases and J 3 bases, with 10 bases left between them. CDR3: CASSSTPSYEQYF. The CDR3 DNA reads TGTGCCAGCAGTTCGACACCCAGCTACGAGCAGTACTTC.

The CDR3 DNA sequence: TGTGCCAGCAGCCCAAGCACAGATACGCAGTATTTT. This encodes CASSPSTDTQYF. The chain uses TRBV7-2 and TRBJ2-3; D is uncertain. Germline assignment: CDR1 SGHTA and CDR2 FQGNSA. CDR3 length: 12 amino acids. Trimming stripped 5 bases from V and 0 bases from J, with 3 bases between. Looking up the rest from reference TRBV7-2 and TRBJ2-3 gives the full variable domain: GAGVSQSPSNKVTEKGKDVELRCDPISGHTALYWYRQSLGQGLEFLIYFQGNSAPDKSGLPSDRFSAERTGGSVSTLTIQRTQQEDSAVYLCASSPSTDTQYFGPGTRLTVL.

The genes are TRBV19 and TRBJ2-7, with TRBD2 as a possible D gene (6 bases). Trimming cost V 3 bases and J 3 bases, with 27 bases left between them. Germline CDR1 is LNHDA and CDR2 is SQIVND (reference sequence). This CDR3 is 19 amino acids long. In DNA form, the CDR3 reads TGTGCCAGTAGTATTGGAGGGGCGGCAGGGCGGCCGTCAGTCTACGAGCAGTACTTC. It encodes CASSIGGAAGRPSVYEQYF.

Written as DNA, the CDR3 is TGCGCCAGCAGCTTGGGGGGAGTCTTTGATGAGCAGTTCTTC. Residues: CASSLGGVFDEQFF. The chain carries TRBV5-1 and TRBJ2-1, with TRBD2 as a possible D gene (5 bases). CDR3 length equals 14 residues. Germline V gene sequence: CDR1 SGHRS, CDR2 YFSETQ. Deletions cut 0 bases from V and 8 bases from J, with 12 bases between.

The chain links TRBV6-5 to TRBJ2-2; tentative D call: TRBD1 (6 bases). In germline, CDR1 is MNHEY, CDR2 SVGAGI. CDR3 size: 13 residues. Trimming left V 10 bases short and J 2 bases short, with 11 bases between. CDR3 amino acids: CATRTANTGELFF. The CDR3, as DNA: TGTGCCACCCGGACAGCTAACACCGGGGAGCTGTTTTTT.

The CDR3 DNA reads as TGTGCCAGCAGTTCATCTCCGGGGCAGTACTTC. Protein sequence: CASSSSPGQYF. This chain links TRBV6-2 or TRBV6-3 with TRBJ2-7, with D unresolved. The CDR3 has 11 residues. Per germline, CDR1 MNHEY and CDR2 SVGEGT. V was cut by 4 bases and J by 9 bases, with 10 bases left in between.

This chain uses TRBV5-5 with TRBJ2-2, with D possibly matching TRBD1 (5 bases). V lost 3 bases and J 1 base, leaving 13 bases between the germline ends. This CDR3 region has 16 residues. Germline V CDR1 and CDR2: SGHKS, YYEKEE (reference sequence). The CDR3 nucleotides read TGTGCCAGCAGCTCTTGGGGCGTGAAGAACACCGGGGAGCTGTTTTTT. It codes for CASSSWGVKNTGELFF.